The TCR beta chain described here comes from a study of vaccination and CD4 T cells after COVID-19. Study overall: Control cultures used a CEFX viral epitope pool, an HIV-1 Nef peptide pool, or no peptide.

This clonotype was counted only a few times. No antigen is known for it. The treatment is: approximately 9-day PBMC culture with coronavirus spike peptide pools or control peptides (ViraFEST assay). The ViraFEST method relied on peptide pools to expand antigen-specific T cells, followed by TCR sequencing. Cultured CD4+ T-cell DNA underwent Oncomine TCR Beta short-read sequencing. MiXCR, run by TCRdb on the PCR reads, gives a single entry per CDR3 protein. Among roughly 20,000 distinct CDR3 sequences, roughly 44% were seen once, and the ten largest hold approximately 13%. CDR3 size: 15 residues. Losses at the gene ends were 0 bases for V and 7 bases for J; bases not matched to a gene: 7. CDR1 is DFQATT, CDR2 SNEGSKA, per germline (reference sequence).

The V and J genes are TRBV20-1 and TRBJ2-7, with 12 nucleotides matching TRBD2. Sequenced sample: cultured CD4+ T cells from blood. This receptor was obtained from a human donor with COVID-19. Here the CDR3 reads CSARDRLAGVREQYF. CDR3 sequence (DNA): TGCAGTGCTAGAGACAGACTAGCGGGGGTTCGGGAGCAGTACTTC.